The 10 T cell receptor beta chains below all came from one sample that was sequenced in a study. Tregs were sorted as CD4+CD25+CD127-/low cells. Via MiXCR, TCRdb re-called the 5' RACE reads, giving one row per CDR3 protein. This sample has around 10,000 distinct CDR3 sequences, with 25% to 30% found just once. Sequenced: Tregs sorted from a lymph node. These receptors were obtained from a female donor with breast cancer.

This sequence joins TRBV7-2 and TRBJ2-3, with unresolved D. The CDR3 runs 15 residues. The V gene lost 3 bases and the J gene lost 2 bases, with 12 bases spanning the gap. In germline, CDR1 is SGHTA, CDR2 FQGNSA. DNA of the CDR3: TGTGCCAGCAGCTTGTCGACGGTTAACACAGATACGCAGTATTTT. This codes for CASSLSTVNTDTQYF.

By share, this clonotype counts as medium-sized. In DNA, the CDR3 is TGTGCTAGTGGTTTGGGCGGGCCTGAGCAGTTCTTC. This translates into CASGLGGPEQFF. The J gene is TRBJ2-1, the V gene TRBV12-5; D perhaps matches TRBD2 (5 bases). In germline, CDR1 is LGHNT, CDR2 FRNRAP. This CDR3 has 12 residues. The germline V and J ends were trimmed by 1 base and 9 bases, with 7 bases remaining between them.

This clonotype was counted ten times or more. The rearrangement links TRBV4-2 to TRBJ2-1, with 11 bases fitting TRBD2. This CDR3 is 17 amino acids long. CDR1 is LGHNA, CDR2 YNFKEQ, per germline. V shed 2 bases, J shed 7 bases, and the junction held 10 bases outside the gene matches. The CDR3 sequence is CASSQFTGTSGRNEQFF. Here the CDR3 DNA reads TGTGCCAGCAGCCAATTTACCGGGACTAGCGGTCGGAATGAGCAGTTCTTC.

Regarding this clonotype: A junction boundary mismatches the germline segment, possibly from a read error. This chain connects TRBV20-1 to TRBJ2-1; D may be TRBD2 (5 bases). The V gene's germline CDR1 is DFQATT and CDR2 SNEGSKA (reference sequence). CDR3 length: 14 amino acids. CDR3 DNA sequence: TGCAGTGTATTTCCGGCGGGCTCCTACATTGAGCAGCTCTTC. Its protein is CSVFPAGSYIEQLF.

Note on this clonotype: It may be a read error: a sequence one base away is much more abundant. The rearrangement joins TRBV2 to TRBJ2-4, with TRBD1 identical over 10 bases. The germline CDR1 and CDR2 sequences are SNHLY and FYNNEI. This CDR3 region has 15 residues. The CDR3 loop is CASTGTGENANTQYF. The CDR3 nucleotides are TGTGCCAGCACTGGGACAGGGGAAAATGCTAACACTCAGTACTTC.

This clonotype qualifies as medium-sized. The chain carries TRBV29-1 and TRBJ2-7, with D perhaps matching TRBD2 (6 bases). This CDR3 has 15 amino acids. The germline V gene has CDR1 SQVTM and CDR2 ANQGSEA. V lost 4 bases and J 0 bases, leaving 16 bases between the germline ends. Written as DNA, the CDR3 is TGCAGCGTTGTAGGGACTCCTGATTCCTCCTACGAGCAGTACTTC. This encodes CSVVGTPDSSYEQYF.

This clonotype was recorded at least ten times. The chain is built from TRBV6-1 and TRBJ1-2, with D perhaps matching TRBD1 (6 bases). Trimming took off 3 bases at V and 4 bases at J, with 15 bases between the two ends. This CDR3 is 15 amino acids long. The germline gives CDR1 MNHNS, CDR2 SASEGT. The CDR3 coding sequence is TGTGCCAGCAGTGAGGACAGTATTAGCGGCTATGGCTACACCTTC. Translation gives CASSEDSISGYGYTF.

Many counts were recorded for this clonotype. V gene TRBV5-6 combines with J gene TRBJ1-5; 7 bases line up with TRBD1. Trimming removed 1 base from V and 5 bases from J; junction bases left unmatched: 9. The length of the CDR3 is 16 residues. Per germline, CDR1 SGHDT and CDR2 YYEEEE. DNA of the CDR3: TGTGCCAGCAGCTTGAGCCAGAACAGGGGATATCAGCCCCAGCATTTT. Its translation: CASSLSQNRGYQPQHF.

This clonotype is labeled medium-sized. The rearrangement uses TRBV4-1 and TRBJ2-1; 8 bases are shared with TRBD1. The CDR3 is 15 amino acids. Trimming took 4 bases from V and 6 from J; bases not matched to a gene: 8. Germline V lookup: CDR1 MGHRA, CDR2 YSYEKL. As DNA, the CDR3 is TGCGCCAGCAGCCCCGGACAGGGTCCTGGCAATGAGCAGTTCTTC. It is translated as CASSPGQGPGNEQFF.

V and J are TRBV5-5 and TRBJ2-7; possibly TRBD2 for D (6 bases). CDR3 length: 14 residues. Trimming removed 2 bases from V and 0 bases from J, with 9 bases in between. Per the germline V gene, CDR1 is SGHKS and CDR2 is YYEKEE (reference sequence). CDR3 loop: CASSFRTNSYEQYF. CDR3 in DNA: TGTGCCAGCAGCTTCCGGACTAACTCCTACGAGCAGTACTTC.